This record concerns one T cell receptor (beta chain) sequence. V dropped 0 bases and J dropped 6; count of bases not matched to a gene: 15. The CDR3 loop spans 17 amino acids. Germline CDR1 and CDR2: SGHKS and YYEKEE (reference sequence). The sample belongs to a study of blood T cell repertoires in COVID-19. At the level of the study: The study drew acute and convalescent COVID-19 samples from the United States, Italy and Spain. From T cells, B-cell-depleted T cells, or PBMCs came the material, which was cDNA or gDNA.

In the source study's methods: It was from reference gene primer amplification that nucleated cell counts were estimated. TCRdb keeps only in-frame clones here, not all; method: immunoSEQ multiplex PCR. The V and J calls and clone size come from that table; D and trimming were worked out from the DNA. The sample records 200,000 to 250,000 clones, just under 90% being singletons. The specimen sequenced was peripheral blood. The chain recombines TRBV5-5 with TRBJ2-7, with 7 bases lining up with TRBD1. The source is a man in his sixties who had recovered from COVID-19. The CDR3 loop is CASSLAGGGQSFTEQYF. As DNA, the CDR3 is TGTGCCAGCAGCTTGGCCGGTGGGGGACAGTCCTTTACCGAGCAGTACTTC.